Listed below are T cell receptor beta chains from one sample, sequenced in a study of T cell repertoires in cytomegalovirus infection. MiXCR, applied by TCRdb to the reads, yields one record per CDR3 protein. The sample lists approximately 500,000 distinct CDR3 sequences; more than 15% were seen once. Sequenced sample: CD8+ T cells from PBMCs. Source of these receptors: a human donor in good health (CMV status not recorded). Some clones in this sample may be carry-over from other donors' samples. Both conserved end residues are part of each CDR3. A D gene is named only where the DNA matches it firmly. Clone size is not always given. Where it is, it says once, few, many or a class for expanded clones.

J: TRBJ2-3; size: many; V: TRBV27; D: -; CDR3: CASSSAGEADTQYF; DNA: TGTGCCAGCAGTTCGGCCGGGGAGGCAGATACGCAGTATTTT
J: TRBJ1-2; size: many; V: TRBV4-1; D: -; CDR3: CASSHRTDGYTF; DNA: TGCGCCAGCAGCCATCGGACAGATGGCTACACCTTC
J: TRBJ2-1; size: many; V: TRBV11-1; D: -; CDR3: CASSLARSSYNEQFF; DNA: TGTGCCAGCAGCTTAGCCCGGAGCTCCTACAATGAGCAGTTCTTC
J: TRBJ2-3; size: -; V: TRBV4-1; D: -; CDR3: CASSQRPGDTQYF; DNA: TGCGCCAGCAGCCAACGACCCGGAGATACGCAGTATTTT
J: TRBJ1-1; size: many; V: TRBV27; D: -; CDR3: CASSLDTSSTEAFF; DNA: TGTGCCAGCAGTTTAGACACCTCGAGCACTGAAGCTTTCTTT
J: TRBJ1-1; size: many; V: TRBV9; D: -; CDR3: CASSVGNGQNTEAFF; DNA: TGTGCCAGCAGCGTAGGAAATGGACAGAACACTGAAGCTTTCTTT
J: TRBJ1-4; size: many; V: TRBV6-1; D: -; CDR3: CASSPARGNNEKLFF; DNA: TGTGCCAGCAGTCCGGCGCGGGGGAATAATGAAAAACTGTTTTTT
J: TRBJ2-1; size: many; V: TRBV20-1; D: -; CDR3: CSARGRLVPPRIYNEQFF; DNA: TGCAGTGCTAGGGGGAGGCTAGTGCCCCCTCGAATTTACAATGAGCAGTTCTTC
J: TRBJ2-5; size: many; V: TRBV6-1; D: -; CDR3: CASSLVAGSGETQYF; DNA: TGTGCCAGCAGCCTAGTTGCGGGTTCTGGGGAGACCCAGTACTTC
J: TRBJ2-3; size: few; V: TRBV14; D: -; CDR3: CASSHPGRKGTQYF; DNA: TGTGCCAGCAGCCACCCGGGCCGAAAAGGTACGCAGTATTTT
J: TRBJ2-7; size: many; V: TRBV14; D: -; CDR3: CASSQVGGAHEQYF; DNA: TGTGCCAGCAGCCAAGTGGGGGGAGCTCACGAGCAGTACTTC
J: TRBJ2-6; size: many; V: TRBV7-9; D: -; CDR3: CASSPRTASSGANVLTF; DNA: TGTGCCAGCAGCCCTCGGACAGCCTCCTCTGGGGCCAACGTCCTGACTTTC
J: TRBJ2-3; size: -; V: TRBV29-1; D: -; CDR3: CSVVGRPDTQYF; DNA: TGCAGCGTGGTGGGACGTCCAGATACGCAGTATTTT
J: TRBJ1-2; size: many; V: TRBV7-2; D: TRBD1; CDR3: CASSYGQGGFGYTF; DNA: TGTGCCAGCAGCTACGGACAGGGAGGCTTCGGCTACACCTTC
J: TRBJ1-2; size: few; V: TRBV10-3; D: -; CDR3: CAIHREANYGYTF; DNA: TGTGCCATTCACAGGGAAGCTAACTATGGCTACACCTTC
J: TRBJ2-7; size: many; V: TRBV20-1; D: -; CDR3: CSARASGSYEQYF; DNA: TGCAGTGCTAGAGCGAGCGGCTCCTACGAGCAGTACTTC
J: TRBJ2-3; size: few; V: TRBV9; D: TRBD2; CDR3: CASSVEGLAGSSTDTQYF; DNA: TGTGCCAGCAGCGTAGAAGGACTAGCGGGGTCCAGCACAGATACGCAGTATTTT
J: TRBJ2-7; size: many; V: TRBV7-9; D: TRBD1; CDR3: CASSLNQGAVYEQYF; DNA: TGTGCCAGCAGCTTAAACCAGGGGGCGGTCTACGAGCAGTACTTC
J: TRBJ2-7; size: few; V: TRBV11-2; D: -; CDR3: CASSLGHGAYEQYF; DNA: TGTGCCAGCAGCTTAGGGCACGGGGCCTACGAGCAGTACTTC
J: TRBJ1-6; size: few; V: TRBV3-1; D: TRBD1; CDR3: CASSQERTGGSPLHF; DNA: TGTGCCAGCAGCCAAGAACGGACAGGGGGTTCACCCCTCCACTTT
J: TRBJ2-7; size: few; V: TRBV6-1; D: -; CDR3: CASRSRDAGYEQYF; DNA: TGTGCCAGCAGATCCAGGGACGCCGGCTACGAGCAGTACTTC
J: TRBJ1-4; size: many; V: TRBV6-5; D: -; CDR3: CASSQDGGGANEKLFF; DNA: TGTGCCAGCAGTCAGGACGGTGGGGGGGCTAATGAAAAACTGTTTTTT
J: TRBJ1-1; size: many; V: TRBV7-9; D: -; CDR3: CASSPWRDTHLNTEAFF; DNA: TGTGCCAGCAGCCCTTGGAGAGACACCCATTTGAACACTGAAGCTTTCTTT
J: TRBJ2-1; size: many; V: TRBV3-1; D: TRBD1; CDR3: CASSLSGGSSPYNEQFF; DNA: TGTGCCAGCAGCCTTTCAGGGGGCTCTTCACCCTACAATGAGCAGTTCTTC
J: TRBJ2-2; size: many; V: TRBV7-8; D: TRBD2; CDR3: CASSLYGTSVPNTGELFF; DNA: TGTGCCAGCAGCTTATACGGGACTAGCGTACCGAACACCGGGGAGCTGTTTTTT
J: TRBJ1-6; size: -; V: TRBV27; D: -; CDR3: CASTQRWGTSFSPLHF; DNA: TGTGCCAGCACCCAGAGGTGGGGGACAAGTTTCTCACCCCTCCACTTT
J: TRBJ2-7; size: many; V: TRBV10-3; D: TRBD1; CDR3: CAISPGTGSYEQYF; DNA: TGTGCCATCAGTCCCGGGACAGGCTCCTACGAGCAGTACTTC
J: TRBJ2-1; size: -; V: TRBV2; D: TRBD2; CDR3: CGGLAGGNEQFF; DNA: TGTGGGGGACTAGCGGGAGGAAATGAGCAGTTCTTC
J: TRBJ1-1; size: few; V: TRBV2; D: -; CDR3: CASSERRALNTEAFF; DNA: TGTGCCAGCAGTGAGAGGCGAGCCTTGAACACTGAAGCTTTCTTT
J: TRBJ1-1; size: -; V: TRBV24-1; D: -; CDR3: CATSDLAGLEAFF; DNA: TGTGCCACCAGTGATTTGGCGGGGCTTGAAGCTTTCTTT
J: TRBJ2-5; size: many; V: TRBV29-1; D: -; CDR3: CSGVGQIQETQYF; DNA: TGCAGCGGGGTAGGACAGATACAAGAGACCCAGTACTTC
J: TRBJ1-4; size: -; V: TRBV28; D: TRBD1; CDR3: CASKIGTGINEKLFF; DNA: TGTGCCAGCAAAATAGGGACAGGTATAAATGAAAAACTGTTTTTT